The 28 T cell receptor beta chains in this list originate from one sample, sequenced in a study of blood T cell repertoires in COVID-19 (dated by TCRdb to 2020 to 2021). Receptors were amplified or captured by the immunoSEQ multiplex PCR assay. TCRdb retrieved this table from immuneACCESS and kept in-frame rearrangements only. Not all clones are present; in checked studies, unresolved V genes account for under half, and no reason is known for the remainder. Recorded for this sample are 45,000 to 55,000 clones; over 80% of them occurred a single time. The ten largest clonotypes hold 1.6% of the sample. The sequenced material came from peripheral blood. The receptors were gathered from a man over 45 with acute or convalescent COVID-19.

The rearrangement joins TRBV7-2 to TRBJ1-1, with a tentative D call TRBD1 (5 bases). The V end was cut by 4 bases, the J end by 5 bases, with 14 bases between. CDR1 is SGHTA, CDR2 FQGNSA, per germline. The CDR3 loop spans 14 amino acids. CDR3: CASSSQVALTEAFF. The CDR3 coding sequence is TGTGCCAGCAGCTCACAGGTGGCATTGACTGAAGCTTTCTTT.

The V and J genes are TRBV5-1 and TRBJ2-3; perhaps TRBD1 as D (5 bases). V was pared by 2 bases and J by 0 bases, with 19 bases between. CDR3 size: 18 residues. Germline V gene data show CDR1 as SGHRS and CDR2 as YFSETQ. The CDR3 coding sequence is TGCGCCAGCAGCTTACCAATTAACAGGAGTACTAGCACAGATACGCAGTATTTT. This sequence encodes CASSLPINRSTSTDTQYF.

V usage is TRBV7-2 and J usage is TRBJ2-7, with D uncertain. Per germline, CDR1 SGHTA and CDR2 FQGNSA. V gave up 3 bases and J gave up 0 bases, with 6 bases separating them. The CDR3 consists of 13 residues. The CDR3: CASSFYSSYEQYF. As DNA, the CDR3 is TGTGCCAGCAGCTTTTATAGCTCCTACGAGCAGTACTTC.

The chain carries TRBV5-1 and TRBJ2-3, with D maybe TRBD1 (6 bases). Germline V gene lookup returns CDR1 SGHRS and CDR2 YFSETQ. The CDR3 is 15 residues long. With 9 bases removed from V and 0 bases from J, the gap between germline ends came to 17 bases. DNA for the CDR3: TGCGCCACCACGACAGGAAAAACTAGCACAGATACGCAGTATTTT. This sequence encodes CATTTGKTSTDTQYF.

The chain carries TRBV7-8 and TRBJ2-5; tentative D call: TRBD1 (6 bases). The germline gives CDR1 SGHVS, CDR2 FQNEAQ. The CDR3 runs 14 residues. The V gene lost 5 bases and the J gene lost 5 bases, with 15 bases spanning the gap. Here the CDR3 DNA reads TGTGCCAGCAGCGGGTCGGGAAGGGGGGAGACCCAGTACTTC. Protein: CASSGSGRGETQYF.

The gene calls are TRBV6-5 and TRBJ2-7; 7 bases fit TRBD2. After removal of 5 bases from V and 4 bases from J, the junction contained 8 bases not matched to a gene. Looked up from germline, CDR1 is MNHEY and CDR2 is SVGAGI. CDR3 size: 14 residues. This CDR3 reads CASSPGVAGYEQYF. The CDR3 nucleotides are TGTGCCAGCAGTCCCGGGGTAGCGGGTTACGAGCAGTACTTC.

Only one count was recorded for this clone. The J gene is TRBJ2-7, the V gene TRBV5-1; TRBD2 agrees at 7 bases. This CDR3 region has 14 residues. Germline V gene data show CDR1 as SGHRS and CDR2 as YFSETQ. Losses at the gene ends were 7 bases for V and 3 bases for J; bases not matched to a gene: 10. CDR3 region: CASPATRESYEQYF. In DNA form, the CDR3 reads TGCGCCAGCCCTGCCACGCGGGAGAGCTACGAGCAGTACTTC.

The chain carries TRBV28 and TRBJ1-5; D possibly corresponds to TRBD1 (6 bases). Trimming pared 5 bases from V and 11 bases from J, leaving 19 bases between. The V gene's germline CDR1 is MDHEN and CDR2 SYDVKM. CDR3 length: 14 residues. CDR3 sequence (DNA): TGTGCCAGCAGTACCAGGACAGCTCACGGCTCCCAGCATTTT. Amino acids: CASSTRTAHGSQHF. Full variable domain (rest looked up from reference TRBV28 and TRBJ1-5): DVKVTQSSRYLVKRTGEKVFLECVQDMDHENMFWYRQDPGLGLRLIYFSYDVKMKEKGDIPEGYSVSREKKERFSLILESASTNQTSMYLCASSTRTAHGSQHFGDGTRLSIL.

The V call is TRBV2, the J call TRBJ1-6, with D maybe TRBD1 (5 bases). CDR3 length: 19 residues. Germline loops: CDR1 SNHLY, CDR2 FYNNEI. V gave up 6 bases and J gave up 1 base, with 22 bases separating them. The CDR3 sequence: CASSDPTGPGRSYNSPLHF. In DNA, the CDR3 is TGTGCCAGCAGCGATCCCACAGGTCCCGGACGATCCTATAATTCACCCCTCCACTTT.

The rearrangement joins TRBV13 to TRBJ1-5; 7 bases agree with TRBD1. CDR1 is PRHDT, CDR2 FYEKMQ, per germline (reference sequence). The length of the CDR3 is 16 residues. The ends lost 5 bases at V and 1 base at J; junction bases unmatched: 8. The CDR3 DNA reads TGTGCCAGCAGCCCATGGACAGGTGAGAGCAATCAGCCCCAGCATTTT. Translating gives CASSPWTGESNQPQHF.

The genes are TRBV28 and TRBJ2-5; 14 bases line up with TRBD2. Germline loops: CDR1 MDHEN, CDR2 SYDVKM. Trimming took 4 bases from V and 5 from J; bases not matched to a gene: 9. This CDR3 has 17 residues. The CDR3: CASSWGTGLAGDETQYF. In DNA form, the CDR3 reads TGTGCCAGCAGTTGGGGGACGGGACTAGCGGGAGACGAGACCCAGTACTTC.

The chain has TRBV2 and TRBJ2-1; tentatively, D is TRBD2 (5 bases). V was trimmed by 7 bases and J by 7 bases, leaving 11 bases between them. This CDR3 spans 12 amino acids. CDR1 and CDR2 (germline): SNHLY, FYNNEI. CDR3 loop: CASKGLWNEQFF. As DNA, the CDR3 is TGTGCCAGCAAAGGACTGTGGAATGAGCAGTTCTTC.

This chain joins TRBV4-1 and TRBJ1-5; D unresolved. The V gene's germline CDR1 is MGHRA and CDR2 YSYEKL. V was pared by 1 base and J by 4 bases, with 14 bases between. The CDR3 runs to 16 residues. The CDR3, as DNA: TGCGCCAGCAGCCAAGTCGGCGGAACGGAGAATCAGCCCCAGCATTTT. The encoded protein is CASSQVGGTENQPQHF.

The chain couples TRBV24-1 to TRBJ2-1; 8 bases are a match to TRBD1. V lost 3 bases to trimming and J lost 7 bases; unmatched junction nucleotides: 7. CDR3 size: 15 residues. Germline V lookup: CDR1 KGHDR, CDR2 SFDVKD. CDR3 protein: CATSDNDRGGNEQFF. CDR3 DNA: TGTGCCACCAGTGATAATGACAGGGGTGGTAATGAGCAGTTCTTC.

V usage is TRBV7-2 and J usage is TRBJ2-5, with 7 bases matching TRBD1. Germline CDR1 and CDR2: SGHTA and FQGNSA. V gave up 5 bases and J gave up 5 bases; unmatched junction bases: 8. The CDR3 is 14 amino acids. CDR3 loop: CASSVRQGVETQYF. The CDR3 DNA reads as TGTGCCAGCAGCGTCAGACAGGGTGTGGAGACCCAGTACTTC.

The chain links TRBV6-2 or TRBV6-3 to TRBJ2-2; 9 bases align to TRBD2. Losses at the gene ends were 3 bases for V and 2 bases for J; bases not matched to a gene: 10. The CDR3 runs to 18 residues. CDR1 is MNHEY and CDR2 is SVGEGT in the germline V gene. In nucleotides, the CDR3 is TGTGCCAGCAGTTATCTGACTAGCGGAGGGACCAACACCGGGGAGCTGTTTTTT. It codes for CASSYLTSGGTNTGELFF.

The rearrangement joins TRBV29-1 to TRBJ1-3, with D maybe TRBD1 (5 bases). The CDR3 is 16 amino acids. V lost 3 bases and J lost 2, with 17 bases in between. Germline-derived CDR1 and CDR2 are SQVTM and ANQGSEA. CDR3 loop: CSVEGMGGWAGNTIYF. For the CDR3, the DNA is TGCAGCGTTGAGGGGATGGGGGGATGGGCTGGAAACACCATATATTTT.

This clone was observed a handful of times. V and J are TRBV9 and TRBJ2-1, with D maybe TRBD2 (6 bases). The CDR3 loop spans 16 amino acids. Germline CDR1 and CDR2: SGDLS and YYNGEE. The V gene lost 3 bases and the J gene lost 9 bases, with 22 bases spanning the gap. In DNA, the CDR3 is TGTGCCAGCAGCGGACGGACGGGGGTCAGGGAAGGTGAGCAGTTCTTC. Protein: CASSGRTGVREGEQFF.

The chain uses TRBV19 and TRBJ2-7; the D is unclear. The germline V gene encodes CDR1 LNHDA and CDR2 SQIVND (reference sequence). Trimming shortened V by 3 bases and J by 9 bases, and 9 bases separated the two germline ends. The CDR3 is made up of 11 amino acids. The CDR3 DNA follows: TGTGCCAGTAGTATGAGCTCCGTGCAGTACTTC. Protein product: CASSMSSVQYF.

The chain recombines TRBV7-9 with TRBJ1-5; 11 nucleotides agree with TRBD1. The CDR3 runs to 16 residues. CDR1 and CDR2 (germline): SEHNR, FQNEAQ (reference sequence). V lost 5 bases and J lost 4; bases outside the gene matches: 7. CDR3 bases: TGTGCCAGCAGCCGAAGGGGACAGGGGGAGAATCAGCCCCAGCATTTT. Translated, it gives CASSRRGQGENQPQHF.

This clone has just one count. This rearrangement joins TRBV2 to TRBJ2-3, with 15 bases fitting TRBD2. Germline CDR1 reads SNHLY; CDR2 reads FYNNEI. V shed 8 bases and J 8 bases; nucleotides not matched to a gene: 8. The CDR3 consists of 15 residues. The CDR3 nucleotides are TGTGCCAGCTCGGGACTAGCGGGGGGTGCGGGTACGCAGTATTTT. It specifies CASSGLAGGAGTQYF.

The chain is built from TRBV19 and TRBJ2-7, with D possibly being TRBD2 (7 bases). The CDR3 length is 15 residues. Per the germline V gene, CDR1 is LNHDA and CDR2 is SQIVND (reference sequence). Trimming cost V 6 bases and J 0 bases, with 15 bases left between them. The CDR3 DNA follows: TGTGCCAGTAGCAATAGGGGGGGCGGCTCCTACGAGCAGTACTTC. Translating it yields CASSNRGGGSYEQYF.

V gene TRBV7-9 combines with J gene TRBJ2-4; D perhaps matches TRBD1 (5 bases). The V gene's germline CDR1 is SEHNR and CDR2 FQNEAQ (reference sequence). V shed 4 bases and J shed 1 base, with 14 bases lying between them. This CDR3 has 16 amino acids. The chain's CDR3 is CASSSLTAVAKNIQYF. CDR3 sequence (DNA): TGTGCCAGCAGCTCCTTGACAGCAGTTGCCAAAAACATTCAGTACTTC. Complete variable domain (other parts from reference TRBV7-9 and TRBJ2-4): DTGVSQNPRHKITKRGQNVTFRCDPISEHNRLYWYRQTLGQGPEFLTYFQNEAQLEKSRLLSDRFSAERPKGSFSTLEIQRTEQGDSAMYLCASSSLTAVAKNIQYFGAGTRLSVL.

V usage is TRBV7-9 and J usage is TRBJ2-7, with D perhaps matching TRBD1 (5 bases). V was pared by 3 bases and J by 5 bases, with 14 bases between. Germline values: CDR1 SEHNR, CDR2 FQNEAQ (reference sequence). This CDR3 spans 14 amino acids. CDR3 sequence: CASSFDRVGDEQYF. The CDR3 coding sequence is TGTGCCAGCAGCTTTGATAGGGTAGGGGACGAGCAGTACTTC.

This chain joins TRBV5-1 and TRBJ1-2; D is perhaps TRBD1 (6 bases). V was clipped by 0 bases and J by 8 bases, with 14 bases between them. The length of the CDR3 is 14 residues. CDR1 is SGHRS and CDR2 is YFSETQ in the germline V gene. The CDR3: CASSLARGVGGYTF. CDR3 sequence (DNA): TGCGCCAGCAGCTTGGCCAGGGGTGTTGGCGGCTACACCTTC.

CDR3 sequence: CASSRGGSSSYGYTF. DNA for the CDR3: TGTGCCAGCAGCCGTGGGGGGTCCTCTTCATATGGCTACACCTTC. The chain has TRBV5-6 and TRBJ1-2, with D perhaps TRBD1 (5 bases). The germline V gene encodes CDR1 SGHDT and CDR2 YYEEEE. CDR3 length: 15 residues. Trimming removed 4 bases from V and 5 bases from J, with 18 bases in between.

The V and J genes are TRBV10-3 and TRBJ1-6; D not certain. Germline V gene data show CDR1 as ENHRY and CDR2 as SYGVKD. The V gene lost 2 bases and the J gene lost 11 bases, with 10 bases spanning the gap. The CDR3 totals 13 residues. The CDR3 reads CAISEGHGTPLHF. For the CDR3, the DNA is TGTGCCATCAGTGAGGGGCATGGAACACCCCTCCACTTT.

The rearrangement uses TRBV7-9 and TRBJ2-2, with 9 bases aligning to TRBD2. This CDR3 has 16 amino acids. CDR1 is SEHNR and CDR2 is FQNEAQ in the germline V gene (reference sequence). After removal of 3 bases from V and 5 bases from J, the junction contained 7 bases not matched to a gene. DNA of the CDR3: TGTGCCAGCAGCTTCATGGCGGGAGGGGAAACCGGGGAGCTGTTTTTT. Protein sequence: CASSFMAGGETGELFF.